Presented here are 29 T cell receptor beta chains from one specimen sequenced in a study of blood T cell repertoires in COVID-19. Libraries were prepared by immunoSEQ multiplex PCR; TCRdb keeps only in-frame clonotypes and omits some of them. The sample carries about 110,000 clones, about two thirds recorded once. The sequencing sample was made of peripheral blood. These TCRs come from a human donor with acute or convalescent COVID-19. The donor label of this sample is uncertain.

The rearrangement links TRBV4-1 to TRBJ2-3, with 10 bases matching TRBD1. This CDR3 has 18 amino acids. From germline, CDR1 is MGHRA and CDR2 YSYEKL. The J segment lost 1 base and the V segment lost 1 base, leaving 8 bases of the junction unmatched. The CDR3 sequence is CASSQVFSGTGGTDTQYF. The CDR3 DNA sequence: TGCGCCAGCAGCCAAGTGTTTAGTGGGACAGGGGGCACAGATACGCAGTATTTT.

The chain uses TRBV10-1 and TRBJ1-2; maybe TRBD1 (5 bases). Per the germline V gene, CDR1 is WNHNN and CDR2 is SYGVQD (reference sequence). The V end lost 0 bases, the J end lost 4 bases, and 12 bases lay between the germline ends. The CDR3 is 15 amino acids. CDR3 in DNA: TGCGCCAGCAGTGAGTCCAAGGGGCAGGGCTATGGCTACACCTTC. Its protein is CASSESKGQGYGYTF.

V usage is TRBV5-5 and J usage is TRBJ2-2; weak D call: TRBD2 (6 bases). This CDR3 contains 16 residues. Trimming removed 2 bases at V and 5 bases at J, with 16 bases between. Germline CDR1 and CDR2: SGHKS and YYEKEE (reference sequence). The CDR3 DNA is TGTGCCAGCAGCTTAGGTGGCGCGGGACGTACCGGGGAGCTGTTTTTT. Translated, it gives CASSLGGAGRTGELFF.

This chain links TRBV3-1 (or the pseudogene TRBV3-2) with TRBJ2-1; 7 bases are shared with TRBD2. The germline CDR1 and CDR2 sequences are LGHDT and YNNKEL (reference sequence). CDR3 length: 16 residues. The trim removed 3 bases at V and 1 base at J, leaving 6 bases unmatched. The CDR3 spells CASSQRRGGSYNEQFF. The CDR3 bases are TGTGCCAGCAGCCAGAGGCGGGGAGGGTCCTACAATGAGCAGTTCTTC.

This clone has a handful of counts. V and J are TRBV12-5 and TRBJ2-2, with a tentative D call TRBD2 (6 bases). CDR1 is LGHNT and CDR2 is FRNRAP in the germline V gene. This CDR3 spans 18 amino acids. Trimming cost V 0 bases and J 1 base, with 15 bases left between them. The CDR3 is CASGLVPRVAVNTGELFF. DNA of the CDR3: TGTGCTAGTGGTTTGGTCCCTCGGGTAGCGGTGAACACCGGGGAGCTGTTTTTT.

CDR3 nucleotides: TGTGCCAGCGAGACATATATGGGTGGTATGGCTGAAGCTTTCTTT. Residues: CASETYMGGMAEAFF. The V call is TRBV6-1, the J call TRBJ1-1, with D unresolved. The CDR3 spans 15 residues. Trimming stripped 8 bases from V and 6 bases from J, with 22 bases between. Germline-derived CDR1 and CDR2 are MNHNS and SASEGT.

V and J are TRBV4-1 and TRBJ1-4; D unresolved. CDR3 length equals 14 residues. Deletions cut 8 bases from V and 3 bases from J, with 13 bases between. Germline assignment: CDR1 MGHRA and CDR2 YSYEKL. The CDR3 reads CASQRAGANEKLFF. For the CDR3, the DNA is TGCGCCAGCCAAAGGGCCGGGGCTAATGAAAAACTGTTTTTT.

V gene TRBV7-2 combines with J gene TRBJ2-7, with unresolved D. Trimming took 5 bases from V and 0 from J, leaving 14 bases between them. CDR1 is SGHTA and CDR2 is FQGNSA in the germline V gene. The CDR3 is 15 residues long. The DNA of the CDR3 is TGTGCCAGCAGCCAGGCAACTGGGTACTCCTACGAGCAGTACTTC. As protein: CASSQATGYSYEQYF.

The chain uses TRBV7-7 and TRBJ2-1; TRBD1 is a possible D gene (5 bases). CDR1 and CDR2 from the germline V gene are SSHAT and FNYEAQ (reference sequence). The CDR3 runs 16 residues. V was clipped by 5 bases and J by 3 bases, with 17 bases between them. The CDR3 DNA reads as TGTGCCAGCAGCCCCCAACTGCAGGGAATCTACAATGAGCAGTTCTTC. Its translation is CASSPQLQGIYNEQFF.

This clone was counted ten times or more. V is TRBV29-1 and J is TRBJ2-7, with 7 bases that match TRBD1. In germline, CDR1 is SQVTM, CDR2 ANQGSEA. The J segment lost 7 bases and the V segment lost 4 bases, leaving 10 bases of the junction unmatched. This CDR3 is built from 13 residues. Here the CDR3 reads CSVAIDRAGEQYF. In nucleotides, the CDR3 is TGCAGCGTTGCCATAGACAGGGCTGGAGAGCAGTACTTC.

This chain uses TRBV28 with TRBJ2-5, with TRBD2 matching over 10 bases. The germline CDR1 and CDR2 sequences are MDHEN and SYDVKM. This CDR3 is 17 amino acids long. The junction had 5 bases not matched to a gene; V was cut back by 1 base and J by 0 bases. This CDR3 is CASSLSRAGGDQETQYF. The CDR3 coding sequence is TGTGCCAGCAGTTTATCGCGAGCGGGGGGGGACCAAGAGACCCAGTACTTC. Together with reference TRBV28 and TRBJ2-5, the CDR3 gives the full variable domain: DVKVTQSSRYLVKRTGEKVFLECVQDMDHENMFWYRQDPGLGLRLIYFSYDVKMKEKGDIPEGYSVSREKKERFSLILESASTNQTSMYLCASSLSRAGGDQETQYFGPGTRLLVL.

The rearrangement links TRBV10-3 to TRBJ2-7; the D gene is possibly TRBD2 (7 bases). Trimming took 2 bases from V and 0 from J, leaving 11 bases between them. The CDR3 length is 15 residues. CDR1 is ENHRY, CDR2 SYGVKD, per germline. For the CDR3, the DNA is TGTGCCATCAGTGAGAGGGGGGGGCGCTCCTACGAGCAGTACTTC. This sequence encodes CAISERGGRSYEQYF.

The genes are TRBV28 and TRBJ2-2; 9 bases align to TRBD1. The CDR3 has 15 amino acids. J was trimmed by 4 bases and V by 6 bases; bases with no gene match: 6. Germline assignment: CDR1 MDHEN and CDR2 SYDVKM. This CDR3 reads CASSPGTGITGELFF. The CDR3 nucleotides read TGTGCCAGCAGCCCGGGGACAGGGATCACCGGGGAGCTGTTTTTT.

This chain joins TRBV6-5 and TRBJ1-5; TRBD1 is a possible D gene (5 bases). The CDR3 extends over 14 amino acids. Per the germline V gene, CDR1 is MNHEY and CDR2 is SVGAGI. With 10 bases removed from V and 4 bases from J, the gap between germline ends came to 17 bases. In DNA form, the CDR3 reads TGTGCCACAGATGGGGCAGGAGGGAATCAGCCCCAGCATTTT. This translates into CATDGAGGNQPQHF.

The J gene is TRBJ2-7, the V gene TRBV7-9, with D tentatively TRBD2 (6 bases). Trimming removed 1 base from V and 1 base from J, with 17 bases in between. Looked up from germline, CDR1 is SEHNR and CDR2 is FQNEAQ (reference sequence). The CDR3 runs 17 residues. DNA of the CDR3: TGTGCCAGCAGCTTAGGACGGGCGGGCGGGGCATCCTACGAGCAGTACTTC. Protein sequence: CASSLGRAGGASYEQYF.

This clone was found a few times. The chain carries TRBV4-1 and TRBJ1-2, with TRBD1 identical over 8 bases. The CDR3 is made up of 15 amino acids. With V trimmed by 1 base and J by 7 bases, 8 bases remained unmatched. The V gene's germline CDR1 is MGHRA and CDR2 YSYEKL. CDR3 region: CASSQGDRLPGGYTF. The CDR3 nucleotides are TGCGCCAGCAGCCAAGGGGACAGGCTCCCGGGTGGCTACACCTTC.

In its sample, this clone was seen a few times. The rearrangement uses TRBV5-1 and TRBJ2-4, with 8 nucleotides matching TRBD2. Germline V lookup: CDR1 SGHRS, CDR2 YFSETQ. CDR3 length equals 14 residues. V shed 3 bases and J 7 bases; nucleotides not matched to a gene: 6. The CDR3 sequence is CASSSSGGVNIQYF. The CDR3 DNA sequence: TGCGCCAGCAGCTCCTCGGGGGGGGTGAACATTCAGTACTTC.

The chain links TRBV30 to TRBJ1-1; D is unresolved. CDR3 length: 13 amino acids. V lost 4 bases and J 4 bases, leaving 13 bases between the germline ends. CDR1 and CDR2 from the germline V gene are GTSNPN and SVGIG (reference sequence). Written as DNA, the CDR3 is TGTGCCTGGATAGCTGGTGGGAGCACTGAAGCTTTCTTT. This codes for CAWIAGGSTEAFF.

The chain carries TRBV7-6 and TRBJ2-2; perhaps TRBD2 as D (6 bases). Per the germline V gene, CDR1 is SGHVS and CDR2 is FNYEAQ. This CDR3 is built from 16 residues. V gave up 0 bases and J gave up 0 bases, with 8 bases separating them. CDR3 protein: CASSLAGGTNTGELFF. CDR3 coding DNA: TGTGCCAGCAGCTTAGCTGGGGGGACGAACACCGGGGAGCTGTTTTTT.

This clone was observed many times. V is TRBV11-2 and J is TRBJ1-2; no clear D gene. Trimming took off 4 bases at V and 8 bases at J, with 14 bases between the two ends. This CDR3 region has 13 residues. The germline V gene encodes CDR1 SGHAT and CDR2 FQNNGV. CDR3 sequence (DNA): TGTGCCAGCAGCTCCCCCTTTAGGAGGGGCTACACCTTC. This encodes CASSSPFRRGYTF.

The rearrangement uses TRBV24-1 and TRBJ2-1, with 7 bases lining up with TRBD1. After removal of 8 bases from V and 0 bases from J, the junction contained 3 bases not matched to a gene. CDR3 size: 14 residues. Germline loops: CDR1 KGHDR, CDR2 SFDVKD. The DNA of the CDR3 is TGTGCCACCACCCCAGGGGGCTCCTACAATGAGCAGTTCTTC. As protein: CATTPGGSYNEQFF.

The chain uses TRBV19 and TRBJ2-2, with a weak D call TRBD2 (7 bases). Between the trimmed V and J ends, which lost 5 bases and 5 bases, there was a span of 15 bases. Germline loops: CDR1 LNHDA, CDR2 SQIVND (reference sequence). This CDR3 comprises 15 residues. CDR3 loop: CASSVGGGMTGELFF. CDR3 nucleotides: TGTGCCAGTAGTGTCGGCGGGGGCATGACCGGGGAGCTGTTTTTT.

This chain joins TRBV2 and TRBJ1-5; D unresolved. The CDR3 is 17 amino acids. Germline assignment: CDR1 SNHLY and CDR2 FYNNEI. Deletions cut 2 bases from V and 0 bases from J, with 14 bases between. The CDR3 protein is CASSESSGSYSNQPQHF. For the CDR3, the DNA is TGTGCCAGCAGTGAAAGTTCGGGTTCCTATAGCAATCAGCCCCAGCATTTT.

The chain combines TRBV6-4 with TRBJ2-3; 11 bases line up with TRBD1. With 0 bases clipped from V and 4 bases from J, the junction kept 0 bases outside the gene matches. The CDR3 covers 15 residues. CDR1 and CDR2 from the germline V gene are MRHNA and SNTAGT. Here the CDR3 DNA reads TGTGCCAGCAGTGACTCGGGACAGGGGGCAGATACGCAGTATTTT. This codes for CASSDSGQGADTQYF.

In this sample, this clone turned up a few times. The CDR3 DNA is TGTGCCAGCAGCCGAGTTTGGAGTCGGGACAGGGGATCCGGAAACACCATATATTTT. Its translation is CASSRVWSRDRGSGNTIYF. The chain links TRBV11-2 to TRBJ1-3; 10 bases agree with TRBD1. V lost 5 bases and J lost 4; bases outside the gene matches: 17. Germline CDR1 is SGHAT and CDR2 is FQNNGV. The CDR3 is 19 residues long.

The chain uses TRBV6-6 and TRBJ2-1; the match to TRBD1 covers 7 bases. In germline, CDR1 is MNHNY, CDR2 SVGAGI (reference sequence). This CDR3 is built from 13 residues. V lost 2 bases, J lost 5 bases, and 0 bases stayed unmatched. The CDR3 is CASSYRGHNEQFF. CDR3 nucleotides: TGTGCCAGCAGTTACAGGGGGCACAATGAGCAGTTCTTC.

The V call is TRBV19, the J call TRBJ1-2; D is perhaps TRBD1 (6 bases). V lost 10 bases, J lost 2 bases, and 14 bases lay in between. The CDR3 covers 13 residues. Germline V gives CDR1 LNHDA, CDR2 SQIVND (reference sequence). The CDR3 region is CAIRNQGNYGYTF. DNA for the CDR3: TGTGCCATTCGAAATCAGGGGAACTATGGCTACACCTTC.

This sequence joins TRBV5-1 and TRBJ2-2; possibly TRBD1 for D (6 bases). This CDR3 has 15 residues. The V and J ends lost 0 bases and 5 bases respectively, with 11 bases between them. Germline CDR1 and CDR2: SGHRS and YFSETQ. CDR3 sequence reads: CASSLEQGRTGELFF. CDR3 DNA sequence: TGCGCCAGCAGCTTGGAACAGGGTCGGACCGGGGAGCTGTTTTTT.

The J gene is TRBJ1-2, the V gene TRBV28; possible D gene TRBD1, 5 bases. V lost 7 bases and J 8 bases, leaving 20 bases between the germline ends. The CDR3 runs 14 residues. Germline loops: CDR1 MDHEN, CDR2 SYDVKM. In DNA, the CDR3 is TGTGCCAGCACCCCACCGGGGGGAGTTGTGGGCTACACCTTC. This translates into CASTPPGGVVGYTF.